Shown below are 10 T cell receptor beta chains from a single sample sequenced in a study of shared clonotypes between healthy human individuals. The table came from immunoSEQ multiplex PCR; TCRdb's copy has only in-frame clones and leaves some out. The data show about 520,000 clones, with almost 80% seen just once and approximately 12% held by the top ten. Sequencing was performed on PBMCs. The receptors were sampled from a middle-aged woman in good health. Some clones in this sample may be carry-over from other donors' samples.

The chain is built from TRBV28 and TRBJ2-2, with TRBD1 identical over 9 bases. V lost 6 bases to trimming and J lost 4 bases; unmatched junction nucleotides: 9. The CDR3 is 16 amino acids. Germline CDR1 is MDHEN and CDR2 is SYDVKM. The CDR3, as DNA: TGTGCCAGCAGCCGAACACAGGGGGCGGGCACCGGGGAGCTGTTTTTT. Its protein product is CASSRTQGAGTGELFF.

The V call is TRBV28, the J call TRBJ2-5, with 9 bases fitting TRBD2. Germline CDR1 and CDR2: MDHEN and SYDVKM. The ends lost 3 bases at V and 4 bases at J; junction bases unmatched: 6. The CDR3 is 15 residues long. The CDR3: CASSFLAGYGETQYF. In DNA, the CDR3 is TGTGCCAGCAGTTTCCTAGCGGGATACGGAGAGACCCAGTACTTC.

This rearrangement joins TRBV21-1 to TRBJ2-5; the D call TRBD1 from the table was never checked on the DNA. TRBV21-1 is noted as a pseudogene. CDR3 length: 12 amino acids. CDR3: CASRGQAETQYF. The CDR3 bases are TGTGCCAGCAGGGGACAAGCGGAGACCCAGTACTTC.

In this sample, this clone turned up a few times. This CDR3 is also generated by other DNA sequences in the sample. The chain carries TRBV15 and TRBJ2-6; D may correspond to TRBD1 or TRBD2 (5 bases each). CDR3 length equals 15 residues. Germline V lookup: CDR1 LNHNV, CDR2 YYDKDF (reference sequence). Trimming cost V 1 base and J 1 base, with 5 bases left between them. CDR3 DNA: TGTGCCACCAGCAGAGGGGGGTCTGGGGCCAACGTCCTGACTTTC. This translates into CATSRGGSGANVLTF.

V usage is TRBV25-1 and J usage is TRBJ2-1, with D perhaps matching TRBD1 (7 bases). Germline CDR1 and CDR2: MGHDK and SYGVNS. The V gene lost 6 bases and the J gene lost 8 bases, with 23 bases spanning the gap. The CDR3 length is 16 residues. The CDR3 reads CASRPRRGQQVDEQFF. The DNA of the CDR3 is TGTGCCAGCAGACCCAGGAGGGGGCAGCAGGTCGATGAGCAGTTCTTC.

By sample share, this clone is medium-sized. In the same sample, other DNA sequences code for this CDR3. This rearrangement joins TRBV7-9 to TRBJ1-1; 7 bases are shared with TRBD1. The CDR3 covers 18 residues. In germline, CDR1 is SEHNR, CDR2 FQNEAQ (reference sequence). V lost 5 bases, J lost 0 bases, and 15 bases stayed unmatched. The CDR3 sequence: CASSPPVVGQVMNTEAFF. In nucleotides, the CDR3 is TGTGCCAGCAGCCCACCAGTAGTCGGACAGGTGATGAACACTGAAGCTTTCTTT.

Notes on this clone: This sequence is one base from a far larger clone and is likely a read error. The chain recombines TRBV28 with TRBJ2-7; 12 bases align to TRBD2. The CDR3 length is 13 residues. CDR1 MDHEN and CDR2 SYDVKM come from the germline V gene. DNA for the CDR3: TGTGCCAGCAGACCGGGACTAGCGGGCGAGCAGTGCTTC. The encoded protein is CASRPGLAGEQCF.

This clone was detected only once. The chain uses TRBV4-2 and TRBJ2-7; D is uncertain. The CDR3 has 16 amino acids. Germline V CDR1 and CDR2: LGHNA, YNFKEQ. The V end was cut by 2 bases, the J end by 2 bases, with 16 bases between. The CDR3 loop reads CASSQHATREPYEQYF. CDR3 coding DNA: TGTGCCAGCAGCCAACACGCGACGCGAGAGCCCTACGAGCAGTACTTC.

This chain connects TRBV6-5 to TRBJ1-2, with 7 bases identical to TRBD1. The CDR3 extends over 14 amino acids. V shed 0 bases and J 8 bases; nucleotides not matched to a gene: 6. Germline V CDR1 and CDR2: MNHEY, SVGAGI. The CDR3 DNA reads as TGTGCCAGCAGTTACTCGGATCAGGGGGAAGGCTACACCTTC. This gives the protein CASSYSDQGEGYTF.

Comment on this clone: Other DNA sequences in the sample encode the same CDR3. The rearrangement joins TRBV5-4 to TRBJ2-3; D unclear. Germline V gives CDR1 SGHNT, CDR2 YYREEE (reference sequence). The V end was cut by 0 bases, the J end by 3 bases, with 5 bases between. The CDR3 covers 13 residues. CDR3 bases: TGTGCCAGCAGCTTGGACAGTACAGATACGCAGTATTTT. It encodes CASSLDSTDTQYF.